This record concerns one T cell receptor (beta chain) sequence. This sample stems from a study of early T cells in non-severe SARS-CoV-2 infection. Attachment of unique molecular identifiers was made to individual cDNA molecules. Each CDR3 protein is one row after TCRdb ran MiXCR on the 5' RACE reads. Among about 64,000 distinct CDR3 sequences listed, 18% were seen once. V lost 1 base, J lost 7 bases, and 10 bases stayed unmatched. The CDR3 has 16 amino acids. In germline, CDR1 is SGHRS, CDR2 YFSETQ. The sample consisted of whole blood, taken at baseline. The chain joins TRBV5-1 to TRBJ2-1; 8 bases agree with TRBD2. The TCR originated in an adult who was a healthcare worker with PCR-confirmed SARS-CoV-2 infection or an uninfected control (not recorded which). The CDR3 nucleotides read TGCGCCAGCAGCTTGTTCTCCGGGGGGGCTCAGAATGAGCAGTTCTTC. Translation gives CASSLFSGGAQNEQFF.